Following are 26 T cell receptor beta chains from one sample sequenced in a study of a mutant IDH1 vaccine in newly diagnosed glioma. Time point in this sample: week 35, safety follow-up. Vaccine doses each comprised 300 ug of mutant IDH1 20-mer peptide, with topical imiquimod. These receptors are not linked to any known antigen. The method was immunoSEQ multiplex PCR; TCRdb's version includes in-frame clones alone and lacks a portion of them. The data contain tens of thousands of clones, around 89% of them singletons. Sequenced material: PBMCs, taken from a glioma patient whose treatment included an IDH1 peptide vaccine. The receptors derive from a middle-aged woman with glioma.

The genes are TRBV4-3 and TRBJ2-1; tentatively, D is TRBD2 (5 bases). The CDR3 runs 15 residues. Between the trimmed V and J ends, which lost 0 bases and 7 bases, there was a span of 13 bases. CDR1 and CDR2 (germline): LGHNA, YSLEER. In DNA, the CDR3 is TGCGCCAGCAGCCAAGAAGGGAGAGGGAAAAATGAGCAGTTCTTC. This codes for CASSQEGRGKNEQFF.

The chain carries TRBV9 and TRBJ2-7; 11 positions match TRBD2. V lost 4 bases and J lost 6; bases outside the gene matches: 9. CDR1 and CDR2 (germline): SGDLS, YYNGEE. CDR3 length: 15 residues. CDR3 bases: TGTGCCAGCAGCAGAGGAACTAGCGGGAGCCGCGAGCAGTACTTC. Amino acid sequence: CASSRGTSGSREQYF.

The chain has TRBV7-6 and TRBJ2-3; 13 bases agree with TRBD2. This CDR3 is built from 16 residues. Germline V gives CDR1 SGHVS, CDR2 FNYEAQ. Germline trimming cut 5 bases from V and 4 bases from J; bases unmatched to any gene: 6. The CDR3 nucleotides are TGTGCCAGCAGCGCCCGACTAGCGGGGGGAGCAGATACGCAGTATTTT. It translates to CASSARLAGGADTQYF.

This chain connects TRBV5-1 to TRBJ2-7; the D gene could be TRBD1 or TRBD2 (5 bases each). Trimming stripped 4 bases from V and 5 bases from J, with 10 bases between. Germline values: CDR1 SGHRS, CDR2 YFSETQ. The CDR3 contains 12 residues. In DNA form, the CDR3 reads TGCGCCAGCAGCACCCAGGGACACGAGCAGTACTTC. Protein: CASSTQGHEQYF.

The gene calls are TRBV7-9 and TRBJ2-7, with D perhaps matching TRBD2 (6 bases). Germline V lookup: CDR1 SEHNR, CDR2 FQNEAQ (reference sequence). V was clipped by 2 bases and J by 2 bases, with 13 bases between them. The length of the CDR3 is 15 residues. The CDR3 protein is CASSLLASAAYEQYF. The CDR3 DNA sequence: TGTGCCAGCAGCTTACTGGCTAGCGCCGCCTACGAGCAGTACTTC. Variable domain in full (rest from reference TRBV7-9 and TRBJ2-7): DTGVSQNPRHKITKRGQNVTFRCDPISEHNRLYWYRQTLGQGPEFLTYFQNEAQLEKSRLLSDRFSAERPKGSFSTLEIQRTEQGDSAMYLCASSLLASAAYEQYFGPGTRLTVT.

The chain links TRBV6-4 to TRBJ1-1, with D maybe TRBD1 (5 bases). Germline V gene sequence: CDR1 MRHNA, CDR2 SNTAGT. The CDR3 spans 14 residues. Trimming cost V 4 bases and J 3 bases, with 12 bases left between them. CDR3 sequence reads: CASSGGVLDTEAFF. The CDR3 DNA reads TGTGCCAGCAGTGGGGGGGTTCTTGACACTGAAGCTTTCTTT.

This clone was observed a few times. The rearrangement links TRBV19 to TRBJ1-5; TRBD1 agrees at 7 bases. The CDR3 consists of 16 residues. Germline-derived CDR1 and CDR2 are LNHDA and SQIVND (reference sequence). Unmatched junction bases numbered 3, after V lost 1 base and J lost 0 bases. The CDR3 DNA follows: TGTGCCAGTAGTATAGGCCCAGGGGGTAGCAATCAGCCCCAGCATTTT. This encodes CASSIGPGGSNQPQHF.

The chain employs TRBV5-1 and TRBJ2-7; TRBD1 matches 11 bases. The V and J ends lost 0 bases and 2 bases, in that order; junction bases with no gene match: 7. CDR1 is SGHRS, CDR2 YFSETQ, per germline. This CDR3 comprises 17 residues. The CDR3 nucleotides are TGCGCCAGCAGCTTGGGGTTGCGGGGACAGGGGGCCTACGAGCAGTACTTC. Translated, it gives CASSLGLRGQGAYEQYF.

The sample holds one count of this clone. This rearrangement joins TRBV2 to TRBJ2-4, with TRBD1 matching 9 bases. This CDR3 region has 13 residues. V lost 4 bases and J lost 8; bases outside the gene matches: 3. In germline, CDR1 is SNHLY, CDR2 FYNNEI. The CDR3 DNA is TGTGCCAGCAGTGGGACAGGGGAGGACATTCAGTACTTC. Encoded protein: CASSGTGEDIQYF. The full variable domain, in which reference TRBV2 and TRBJ2-4 provide the parts outside the CDR3, is EPEVTQTPSHQVTQMGQEVILRCVPISNHLYFYWYRQILGQKVEFLVSFYNNEISEKSEIFDDQFSVERPDGSNFTLKIRSTKLEDSAMYFCASSGTGEDIQYFGAGTRLSVL.

The V and J genes are TRBV29-1 and TRBJ2-7; D is unclear. Germline V gene data show CDR1 as SQVTM and CDR2 as ANQGSEA. This CDR3 is built from 14 residues. The V gene lost 4 bases and the J gene lost 0 bases, with 13 bases spanning the gap. The CDR3, as DNA: TGCAGCGTTGCCGAGAGTTTGGACTCCTACGAGCAGTACTTC. This gives the protein CSVAESLDSYEQYF.

This sequence joins TRBV6-5 and TRBJ2-1, with 10 positions matching TRBD1. This CDR3 spans 15 amino acids. Germline CDR1 MNHEY, CDR2 SVGAGI. V was clipped by 8 bases and J by 6 bases; unmatched bases: 10. The CDR3 coding sequence is TGTGCCAGCTTTAGTCCCGGGACAGGGGTCAATGAGCAGTTCTTC. This translates into CASFSPGTGVNEQFF.

The chain links TRBV7-6 to TRBJ2-1; D is perhaps TRBD2 (5 bases). The CDR3 sequence is 13 residues long. Germline lookup yields CDR1 SGHVS and CDR2 FNYEAQ. Trimming pared 9 bases from V and 2 bases from J, leaving 11 bases between. The CDR3 DNA sequence: TGTGCCAGTTCAGCGGAGACCTACAATGAGCAGTTCTTC. Its protein is CASSAETYNEQFF.

The chain is built from TRBV30 and TRBJ2-6; TRBD1 might be the D (5 bases). V lost 3 bases, J lost 6 bases, and 12 bases lay in between. The CDR3 totals 14 residues. CDR1 is GTSNPN and CDR2 is SVGIG in the germline V gene (reference sequence). CDR3: CAWRRQLMANVLTF. The CDR3 nucleotides are TGTGCCTGGAGAAGACAGCTCATGGCCAACGTCCTGACTTTC.

This clone was seen a few times. The sample contains more than one DNA sequence encoding this CDR3. The V and J genes are TRBV19 and TRBJ1-4; 9 bases are shared with TRBD1. The CDR3 loop spans 14 amino acids. CDR1 is LNHDA and CDR2 is SQIVND in the germline V gene (reference sequence). V shed 3 bases, J shed 7 bases, and the junction held 3 bases outside the gene matches. CDR3 residues: CASSIGTGPEKLFF. For the CDR3, the DNA is TGTGCCAGTAGTATTGGGACAGGGCCTGAAAAACTGTTTTTT.

The chain links TRBV5-1 to TRBJ1-3; no reliable D call. The CDR3 has 12 amino acids. Trimming cost V 4 bases and J 4 bases, with 6 bases left between them. Germline V gives CDR1 SGHRS, CDR2 YFSETQ. Here the CDR3 DNA reads TGCGCCAGCAGCCTGCCGGGAAACACCATATATTTT. Amino acids: CASSLPGNTIYF. Supplemented by reference TRBV5-1 and TRBJ1-3, the full variable domain reads KAGVTQTPRYLIKTRGQQVTLSCSPISGHRSVSWYQQTPGQGLQFLFEYFSETQRNKGNFPGRFSGRQFSNSRSEMNVSTLELGDSALYLCASSLPGNTIYFGEGSWLTVV.

The chain has TRBV29-1 and TRBJ1-1; D gene unclear. Germline CDR1 and CDR2: SQVTM and ANQGSEA. CDR3 length: 11 amino acids. Trimming took off 4 bases at V and 8 bases at J, with 11 bases between the two ends. The DNA of the CDR3 is TGCAGCGTTGTTCAAGCCCTAGAAGCTTTCTTT. Its translation is CSVVQALEAFF.

This rearrangement joins TRBV19 to TRBJ2-3; 9 nucleotides match TRBD1. This CDR3 contains 15 residues. V shed 11 bases and J 5 bases; nucleotides not matched to a gene: 14. The germline V gene has CDR1 LNHDA and CDR2 SQIVND (reference sequence). CDR3: CACQEGQGVGDTQYF. Written as DNA, the CDR3 is TGTGCCTGTCAGGAGGGACAGGGCGTTGGAGATACGCAGTATTTT. Combining the CDR3 with reference TRBV19 and TRBJ2-3 gives the whole variable domain DGGITQSPKYLFRKEGQNVTLSCEQNLNHDAMYWYRQDPGQGLRLIYYSQIVNDFQKGDIAEGYSVSREKKESFPLTVTSAQKNPTAFYLCACQEGQGVGDTQYFGPGTRLTVL.

This chain uses TRBV5-8 with TRBJ1-1, with D possibly TRBD1 on 6 matching bases. The CDR3 runs to 13 residues. V dropped 5 bases and J dropped 7 bases, with 15 bases sitting between them. The germline V gene has CDR1 SGHTS and CDR2 YDEGEE. CDR3: CASSSDRMGEAFF. The CDR3 nucleotides read TGTGCCAGCAGTTCCGACAGGATGGGTGAAGCTTTCTTT.

CDR3 in DNA: TGTGCCAGCAGTGCGGCCGTTAAAGGGACCCAGTACTTC. This gives the protein CASSAAVKGTQYF. The V gene is TRBV6-1, the J gene TRBJ2-5; D gene uncertain. Germline CDR1 and CDR2: MNHNS and SASEGT. This CDR3 has 13 residues. Trimming cost V 4 bases and J 7 bases, with 13 bases left between them.

The gene calls are TRBV28 and TRBJ1-1; no firm D call. This CDR3 comprises 14 residues. V was clipped by 7 bases and J by 0 bases, with 12 bases between them. Germline lookup yields CDR1 MDHEN and CDR2 SYDVKM. CDR3 protein: CASKKDYLNTEAFF. The CDR3 coding sequence is TGTGCCAGCAAAAAGGACTATCTGAACACTGAAGCTTTCTTT.

The V and J genes are TRBV11-2 and TRBJ1-2; D is possibly TRBD1 (5 bases). Trimming took 2 bases from V and 5 from J, leaving 9 bases between them. CDR1 and CDR2 from the germline V gene are SGHAT and FQNNGV. The CDR3 has 13 residues. The CDR3 spells CASSLIRDYGYTF. The CDR3 DNA reads TGTGCCAGCAGCTTAATCAGGGATTATGGCTACACCTTC. The full variable domain, completed using reference TRBV11-2 and TRBJ1-2, is EAGVAQSPRYKIIEKRQSVAFWCNPISGHATLYWYQQILGQGPKLLIQFQNNGVVDDSQLPKDRFSAERLKGVDSTLKIQPAKLEDSAVYLCASSLIRDYGYTFGSGTRLTVV.

J is TRBJ2-5 and V is TRBV28; D ambiguous. With the DNA end fitting TRBJ2-7 better, the J assignment may be wrong. The CDR3 consists of 17 residues. Germline CDR1 and CDR2: MDHEN and SYDVKM. CDR3 in amino acids: CASSSSPRQTYSYEQYF. CDR3 DNA: TGTGCCAGCAGTTCAAGTCCAAGACAAACCTACTCCTACGAGCAGTACTTC.

The chain recombines TRBV5-1 with TRBJ2-7, with 9 bases aligning to TRBD2. The CDR3 totals 15 residues. Germline V gene sequence: CDR1 SGHRS, CDR2 YFSETQ. Trimming took 1 base from V and 2 from J; bases not matched to a gene: 4. The DNA for the CDR3 is TGCGCCAGCAGCTTGAGCGGGGGGCCTACCTACGAGCAGTACTTC. Translated: CASSLSGGPTYEQYF.

The J gene is TRBJ1-2, the V gene TRBV5-8; 8 positions agree with TRBD1. The germline V gene has CDR1 SGHTS and CDR2 YDEGEE. V was pared by 1 base and J by 5 bases, with 7 bases of the junction left unmatched. This CDR3 contains 15 residues. The CDR3 DNA sequence: TGTGCCAGCAGCTTGTGGGACAGGAAAAGATATGGCTACACCTTC. Translating it yields CASSLWDRKRYGYTF.

V and J are TRBV19 and TRBJ1-2, with 11 bases that match TRBD1. V trimming: 7 bases; J trimming: 8 bases; junction bases outside the gene matches: 15. CDR1 is LNHDA and CDR2 is SQIVND in the germline V gene (reference sequence). The CDR3 length is 16 residues. The CDR3: CASTGDWDRGFGGYTF. The CDR3 bases are TGTGCCAGTACCGGAGACTGGGACAGGGGGTTTGGGGGCTACACCTTC.

The chain links TRBV30 to TRBJ2-2; 9 nucleotides line up with TRBD2. CDR1 GTSNPN and CDR2 SVGIG come from the germline V gene (reference sequence). J gave up 5 bases and V 3 bases, and 4 bases lay outside the gene matches. This CDR3 has 14 residues. The CDR3 loop is CAWRSSGRTGELFF. The CDR3 region has the DNA TGTGCCTGGAGGAGTAGCGGGAGAACCGGGGAGCTGTTTTTT. The variable domain in full, completed from reference TRBV30 and TRBJ2-2, reads SQTIHQWPATLVQPVGSPLSLECTVEGTSNPNLYWYRQAAGRGLQLLFYSVGIGQISSEVPQNLSASRPQDRQFILSSKKLLLSDSGFYLCAWRSSGRTGELFFGEGSRLTVL.